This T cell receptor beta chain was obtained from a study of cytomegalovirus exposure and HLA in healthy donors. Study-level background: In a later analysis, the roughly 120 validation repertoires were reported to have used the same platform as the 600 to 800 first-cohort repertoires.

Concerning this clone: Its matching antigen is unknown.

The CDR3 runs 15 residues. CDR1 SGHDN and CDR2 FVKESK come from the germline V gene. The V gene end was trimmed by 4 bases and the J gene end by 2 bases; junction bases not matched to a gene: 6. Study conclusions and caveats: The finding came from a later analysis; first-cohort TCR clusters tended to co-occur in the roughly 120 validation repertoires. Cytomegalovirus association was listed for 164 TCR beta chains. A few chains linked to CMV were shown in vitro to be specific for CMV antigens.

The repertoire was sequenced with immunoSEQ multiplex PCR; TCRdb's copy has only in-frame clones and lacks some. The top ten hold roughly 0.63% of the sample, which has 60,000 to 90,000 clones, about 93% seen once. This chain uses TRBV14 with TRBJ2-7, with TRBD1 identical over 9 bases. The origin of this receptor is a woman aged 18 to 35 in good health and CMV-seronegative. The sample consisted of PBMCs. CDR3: CASSRTGTGTYEQYF. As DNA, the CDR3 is TGTGCCAGCAGCCGGACCGGGACAGGGACCTACGAGCAGTACTTC.